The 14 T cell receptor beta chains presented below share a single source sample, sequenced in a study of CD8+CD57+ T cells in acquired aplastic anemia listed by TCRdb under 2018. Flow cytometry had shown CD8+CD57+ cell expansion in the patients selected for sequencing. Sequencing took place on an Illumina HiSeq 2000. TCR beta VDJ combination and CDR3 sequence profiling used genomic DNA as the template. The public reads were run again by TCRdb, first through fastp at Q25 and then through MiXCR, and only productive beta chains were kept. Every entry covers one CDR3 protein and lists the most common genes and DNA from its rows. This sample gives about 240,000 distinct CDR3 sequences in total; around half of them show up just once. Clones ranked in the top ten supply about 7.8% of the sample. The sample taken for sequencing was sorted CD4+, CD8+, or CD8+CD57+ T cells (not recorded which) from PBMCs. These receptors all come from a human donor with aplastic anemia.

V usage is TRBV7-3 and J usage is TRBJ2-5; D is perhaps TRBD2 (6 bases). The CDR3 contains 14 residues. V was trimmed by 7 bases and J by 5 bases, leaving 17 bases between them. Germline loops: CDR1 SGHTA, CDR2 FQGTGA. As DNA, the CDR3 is TGTGCCAGCACCCCCAAGCGGGCAATGGAGACCCAGTACTTC. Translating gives CASTPKRAMETQYF.

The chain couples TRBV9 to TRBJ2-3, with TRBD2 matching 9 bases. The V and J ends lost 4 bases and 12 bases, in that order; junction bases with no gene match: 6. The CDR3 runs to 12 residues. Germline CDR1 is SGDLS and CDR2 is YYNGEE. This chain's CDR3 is CASSPGTSLQYF. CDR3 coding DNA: TGTGCCAGCAGCCCGGGGACTAGCCTACAGTATTTT.

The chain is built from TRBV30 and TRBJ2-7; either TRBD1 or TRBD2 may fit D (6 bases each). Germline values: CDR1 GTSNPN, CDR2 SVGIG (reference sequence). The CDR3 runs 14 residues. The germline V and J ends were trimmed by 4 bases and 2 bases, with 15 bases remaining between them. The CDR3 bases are TGTGCCTGGAACCATTGGGGGGCCACCTACGAGCAGTACTTC. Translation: CAWNHWGATYEQYF. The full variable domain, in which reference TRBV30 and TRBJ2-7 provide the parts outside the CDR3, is SQTIHQWPATLVQPVGSPLSLECTVEGTSNPNLYWYRQAAGRGLQLLFYSVGIGQISSEVPQNLSASRPQDRQFILSSKKLLLSDSGFYLCAWNHWGATYEQYFGPGTRLTVT.

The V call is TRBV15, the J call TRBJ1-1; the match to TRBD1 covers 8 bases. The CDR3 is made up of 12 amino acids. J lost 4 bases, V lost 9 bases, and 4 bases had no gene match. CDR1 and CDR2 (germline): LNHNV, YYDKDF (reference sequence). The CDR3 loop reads CATDRGPTEAFF. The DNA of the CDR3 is TGTGCCACAGACAGGGGCCCCACTGAAGCTTTCTTT.

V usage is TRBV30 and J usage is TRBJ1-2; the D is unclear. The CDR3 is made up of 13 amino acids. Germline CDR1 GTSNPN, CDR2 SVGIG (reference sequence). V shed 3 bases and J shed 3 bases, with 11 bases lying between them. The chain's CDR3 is CAWSGDPDYGYTF. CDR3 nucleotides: TGTGCCTGGAGCGGAGACCCGGACTATGGCTACACCTTC.

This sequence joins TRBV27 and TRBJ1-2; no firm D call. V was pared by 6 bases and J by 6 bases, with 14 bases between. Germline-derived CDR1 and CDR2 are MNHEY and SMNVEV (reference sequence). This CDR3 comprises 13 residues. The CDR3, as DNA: TGTGCCAGCAGCCCCGGGGTAGTTAATGGCTACACCTTC. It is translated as CASSPGVVNGYTF.

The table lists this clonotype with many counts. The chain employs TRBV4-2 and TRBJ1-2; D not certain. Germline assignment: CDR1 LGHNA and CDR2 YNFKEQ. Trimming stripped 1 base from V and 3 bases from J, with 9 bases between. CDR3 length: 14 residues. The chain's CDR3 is CASSQVQSDYGYTF. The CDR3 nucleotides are TGTGCCAGCAGCCAAGTACAGTCCGACTATGGCTACACCTTC.

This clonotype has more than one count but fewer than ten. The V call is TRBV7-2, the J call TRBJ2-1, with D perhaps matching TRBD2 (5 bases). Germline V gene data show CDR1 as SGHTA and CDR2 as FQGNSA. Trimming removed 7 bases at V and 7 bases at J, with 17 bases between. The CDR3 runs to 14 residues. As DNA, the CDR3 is TGTGCCAGCACGCCCCCCGGGTGGGAGAATGAGCAGTTCTTC. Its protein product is CASTPPGWENEQFF.

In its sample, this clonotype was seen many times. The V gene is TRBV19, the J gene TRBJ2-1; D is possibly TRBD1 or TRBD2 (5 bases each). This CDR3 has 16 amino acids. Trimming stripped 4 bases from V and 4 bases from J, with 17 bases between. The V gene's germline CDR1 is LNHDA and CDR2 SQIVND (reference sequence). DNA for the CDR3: TGTGCCAGTAGTACCGGGACCACCCCAGAGTACAATGAGCAGTTCTTC. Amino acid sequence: CASSTGTTPEYNEQFF.

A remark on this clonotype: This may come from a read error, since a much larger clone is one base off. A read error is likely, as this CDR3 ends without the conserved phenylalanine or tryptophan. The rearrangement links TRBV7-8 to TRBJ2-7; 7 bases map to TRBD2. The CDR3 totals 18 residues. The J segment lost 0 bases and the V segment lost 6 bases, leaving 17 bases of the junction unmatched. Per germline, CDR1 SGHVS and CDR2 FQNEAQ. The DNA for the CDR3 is TGTGCCAGCAGACCAATCAGAGGGGTGGGGGGGGACTCCTACGAGCAGTACTCC. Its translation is CASRPIRGVGGDSYEQYS.

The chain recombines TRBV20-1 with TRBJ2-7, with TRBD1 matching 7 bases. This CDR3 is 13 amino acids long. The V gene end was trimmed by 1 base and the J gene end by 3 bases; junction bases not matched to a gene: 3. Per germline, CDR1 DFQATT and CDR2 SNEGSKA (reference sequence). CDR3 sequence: CSARGQGNYEQYF. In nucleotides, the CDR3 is TGCAGTGCTAGAGGACAGGGAAACTACGAGCAGTACTTC.

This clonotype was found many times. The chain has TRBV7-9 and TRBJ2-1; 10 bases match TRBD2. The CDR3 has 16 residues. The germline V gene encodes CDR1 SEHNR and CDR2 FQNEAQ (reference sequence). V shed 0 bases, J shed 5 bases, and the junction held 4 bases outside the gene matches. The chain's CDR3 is CASSLAPSGRDNEQFF. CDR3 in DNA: TGTGCCAGCAGCTTAGCGCCTAGCGGGAGAGACAATGAGCAGTTCTTC.

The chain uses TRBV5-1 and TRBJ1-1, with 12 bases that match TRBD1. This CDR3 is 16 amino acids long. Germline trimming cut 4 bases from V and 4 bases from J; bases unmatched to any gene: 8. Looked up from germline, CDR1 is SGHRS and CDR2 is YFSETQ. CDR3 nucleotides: TGCGCCAGCAGCATACGGGACAGGGGGCAGGGCACTGAAGCTTTCTTT. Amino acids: CASSIRDRGQGTEAFF.

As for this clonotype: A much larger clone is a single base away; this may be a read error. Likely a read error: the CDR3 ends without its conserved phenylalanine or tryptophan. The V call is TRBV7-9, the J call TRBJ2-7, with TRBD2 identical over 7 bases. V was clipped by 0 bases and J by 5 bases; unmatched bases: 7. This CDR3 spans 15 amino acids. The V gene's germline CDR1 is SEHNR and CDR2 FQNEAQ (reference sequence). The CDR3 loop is CASSLATPRGDEQYL. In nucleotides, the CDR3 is TGTGCCAGCAGCTTAGCGACCCCCCGGGGGGACGAGCAGTACCTC.